The 25 T cell receptor beta chains below come from one sample, sequenced in a study of immune heterogeneity within non-small cell lung tumors. The authors amplified TCR beta CDR3 by multiplex PCR with 32 V and 13 J primers. TCRdb reprocessed the multiplex PCR reads via MiXCR and lists one record per CDR3 protein. The sample yields 14,000 to 15,000 distinct CDR3 sequences, around 27% seen once. Template came from bulk tumor genomic DNA, at 600 ng per sample. Several biopsies per primary tumor, spaced far apart, were taken during surgery. Patients underwent curative surgery for non-small cell lung cancer (untreated and newly diagnosed). Sample: lung tumor tissue. These receptors were obtained from a man in his forties with non-small cell lung cancer.

With respect to this clonotype: This may come from a read error, since a much larger clone is one base off. This sequence joins TRBV6-2 or TRBV6-3 and TRBJ2-3; 8 positions match TRBD2. Looked up from germline, CDR1 is MNHEY and CDR2 is SVGEGT. This CDR3 has 14 amino acids. CDR3 nucleotides: TGTGTCAGCACCAGAAGGCGGGGGGAAGATACGCAGTATTTT. Translating gives CVSTRRRGEDTQYF.

This clonotype was seen at least ten times. This sequence joins TRBV2 and TRBJ1-5; 9 nucleotides align to TRBD1. V trimming: 5 bases; J trimming: 6 bases; junction bases outside the gene matches: 8. CDR1 SNHLY and CDR2 FYNNEI come from the germline V gene. The CDR3 sequence is 15 residues long. The CDR3 protein is CASSRQGGVGQPQHF. CDR3 DNA: TGTGCCAGCAGTCGACAGGGGGGAGTGGGTCAGCCCCAGCATTTT.

CDR3 in DNA: TGCGCCAGCAGCTCGGGCAGGTATGATGAAAAACTGTTTTTT. Translation gives CASSSGRYDEKLFF. This rearrangement joins TRBV5-1 to TRBJ1-4; D gene ambiguous. Germline loops: CDR1 SGHRS, CDR2 YFSETQ. Trimming removed 3 bases from V and 6 bases from J, with 12 bases in between. The CDR3 is 14 amino acids.

By its share, this clonotype is medium-sized. This chain links TRBV28 with TRBJ1-2; D gene uncertain. CDR1 and CDR2 from the germline V gene are MDHEN and SYDVKM. The CDR3 is 12 residues long. Deletions cut 3 bases from V and 7 bases from J, with 9 bases between. The CDR3 DNA sequence: TGTGCCAGCAGTTTTTCGGAATTTGGCTACACCTTC. Residues: CASSFSEFGYTF.

This clonotype came up many times. The chain joins TRBV6-1 to TRBJ2-2; possibly TRBD2 for D (5 bases). The CDR3 sequence is 14 residues long. Germline V gene sequence: CDR1 MNHNS, CDR2 SASEGT. V was clipped by 8 bases and J by 6 bases, with 16 bases between them. The CDR3 sequence: CASFLDYPPGELFF. The DNA for the CDR3 is TGTGCCAGCTTTCTAGACTACCCTCCCGGGGAGCTGTTTTTT.

As for this clonotype: A much larger clone differs from this one at a single base, so this may be a read error. The CDR3 end shows no conserved phenylalanine or tryptophan, and so a read error is likely. This chain joins TRBV3-1 and TRBJ2-1; D could derive from TRBD1 or TRBD2 (5 bases each). There are 14 residues in the CDR3. The V end was cut by 3 bases, the J end by 5 bases, with 11 bases between. Germline V gene data show CDR1 as LGHDT and CDR2 as YNNKEL (reference sequence). In DNA, the CDR3 is TGTGCCAGCAGCCACTGGGACCGAAACAATGAGCAGTTCGTC. It encodes CASSHWDRNNEQFV.

Judged by abundance, this clonotype is medium-sized (0.01 to 0.1%). The chain combines TRBV20-1 with TRBJ1-6; TRBD1 agrees at 7 bases. In germline, CDR1 is DFQATT, CDR2 SNEGSKA (reference sequence). Trimming removed 5 bases from V and 6 bases from J; junction bases left unmatched: 10. The CDR3 length is 15 residues. The CDR3 DNA reads as TGCAGTGCTCCACACAGGGGATTGCGTAATTCACCCCTCCACTTT. This gives the protein CSAPHRGLRNSPLHF.

About this clonotype itself: A read error may be the cause here, since a much bigger clone is one base away. The CDR3 DNA reads TGTGCCATCTCACCGCCGGGCCCCTACAATGAGCAGTTCTTC. This gives the protein CAISPPGPYNEQFF. The rearrangement joins TRBV18 to TRBJ2-1; no clear D. This CDR3 region has 14 residues. Germline V gene lookup returns CDR1 KGHSH and CDR2 LQKENI.

This clonotype was counted ten times or more. This rearrangement joins TRBV7-9 to TRBJ1-5; 8 bases map to TRBD1. Germline CDR1 SEHNR, CDR2 FQNEAQ (reference sequence). J lost 3 bases, V lost 3 bases, and 4 bases had no gene match. CDR3 size: 15 residues. DNA for the CDR3: TGTGCCAGCAGCTTCGCAGGGGGCCTCAATCAGCCCCAGCATTTT. Its protein is CASSFAGGLNQPQHF.

On this clonotype: A much larger clonotype is one base distant, so this may be a read error. Because the CDR3 is missing its conserved closing phenylalanine or tryptophan, this is likely a read error. The chain couples TRBV6-5 to TRBJ2-5, with TRBD1 identical over 7 bases. V was pared by 3 bases and J by 4 bases, with 11 bases of the junction left unmatched. The CDR3 runs 16 residues. Germline CDR1 and CDR2: MNHEY and SVGAGI. CDR3 nucleotides: TGTGCCAGCAGTTATAGGGGAATGAGGGGGCTAGAGACCCAGTACTTA. Translation: CASSYRGMRGLETQYL.

In its sample, this clonotype was seen a few times. The rearrangement links TRBV7-9 to TRBJ2-2; 8 bases map to TRBD1. CDR3 size: 14 residues. The germline CDR1 and CDR2 sequences are SEHNR and FQNEAQ (reference sequence). V dropped 6 bases and J dropped 4; count of bases not matched to a gene: 4. DNA of the CDR3: TGTGCCAGCAGTGGACAGGGCCCCACCGGGGAGCTGTTTTTT. It translates to CASSGQGPTGELFF.

Relative to its sample, this clonotype is medium-sized. The chain carries TRBV7-3 and TRBJ2-1, with D hard to call. Germline V lookup: CDR1 SGHTA, CDR2 FQGTGA. With 1 base removed from V and 3 bases from J, the gap between germline ends came to 4 bases. CDR3 length: 13 amino acids. DNA of the CDR3: TGTGCCAGCAGCTTAATGGTCTACAATGAGCAGTTCTTC. As protein: CASSLMVYNEQFF.

This clonotype was counted a few times. The rearrangement joins TRBV5-5 to TRBJ1-4; no clear D. Trimming shortened V by 4 bases and J by 8 bases, and 18 bases separated the two germline ends. The CDR3 has 15 residues. The germline V gene encodes CDR1 SGHKS and CDR2 YYEKEE (reference sequence). CDR3 residues: CASSPVRSLGEKLFF. CDR3 DNA: TGTGCCAGCAGCCCGGTGCGCTCGCTGGGCGAAAAACTGTTTTTT.

Of note for this clonotype: This may come from a read error, since a much larger clone is one base off. This chain uses TRBV5-1 with TRBJ2-7; 7 positions agree with TRBD1. With V trimmed by 9 bases and J by 3 bases, 9 bases remained unmatched. This CDR3 contains 13 residues. The V gene's germline CDR1 is SGHRS and CDR2 YFSETQ. The CDR3: CANTRQGSYEQYF. CDR3 DNA sequence: TGCGCCAACACCCGACAGGGTAGCTACGAGCAGTACTTC.

This clonotype occurred many times. The rearrangement links TRBV6-1 to TRBJ2-1; 11 bases align to TRBD2. CDR3 length equals 15 residues. Per germline, CDR1 MNHNS and CDR2 SASEGT. J lost 7 bases, V lost 4 bases, and 6 bases had no gene match. The CDR3 is CASSGFSGRANEQFF. The CDR3 DNA follows: TGTGCCAGCAGTGGTTTTAGCGGGAGGGCAAATGAGCAGTTCTTC.

Notes on this clonotype: The junction differs from germline at one of its ends, possibly a read error. This chain links TRBV6-1 with TRBJ1-1; possible D gene TRBD1, 5 bases. This CDR3 region has 13 residues. Looked up from germline, CDR1 is MNHNS and CDR2 is SASEGT. CDR3 sequence: CVSPPGPGHEAFF. DNA of the CDR3: TGTGTCAGCCCGCCGGGACCTGGCCATGAAGCTTTCTTT.

Notes on this clonotype: A read error may explain this, as a much larger clone is one base away. The J gene is TRBJ1-2, the V gene TRBV5-1; D is unresolved. V was cut by 8 bases and J by 2 bases, with 16 bases left in between. Germline V gene data show CDR1 as SGHRS and CDR2 as YFSETQ. The CDR3 covers 14 residues. CDR3 DNA sequence: TGCGCCAGAAGCCCGGACCCCAGGAACTATGGCTACACCTTC. Translated, it gives CARSPDPRNYGYTF. Full variable domain (rest looked up from reference TRBV5-1 and TRBJ1-2): KAGVTQTPRYLIKTRGQQVTLSCSPISGHRSVSWYQQTPGQGLQFLFEYFSETQRNKGNFPGRFSGRQFSNSRSEMNVSTLELGDSALYLCARSPDPRNYGYTFGSGTRLTVV.

By frequency in the sample, this clonotype is medium-sized. The CDR3 loop reads CASSQRGAQLEKLFF. Here the CDR3 DNA reads TGCGCCAGCAGCCAGCGGGGGGCACAATTGGAAAAACTGTTTTTT. This chain joins TRBV5-1 and TRBJ1-4; TRBD1 might be the D (6 bases). Germline values: CDR1 SGHRS, CDR2 YFSETQ. Trimming left V 4 bases short and J 8 bases short, with 18 bases between. The CDR3 consists of 15 residues.

The table lists this clonotype with a few counts. CDR3 DNA: TGTGCCAGCAGTGCCCGGACGGCGAACACTGAAGCTTTCTTT. Its translation: CASSARTANTEAFF. V is TRBV11-2 and J is TRBJ1-1; D remains ambiguous. The germline gives CDR1 SGHAT, CDR2 FQNNGV. CDR3 length: 14 residues. Trimming took off 6 bases at V and 1 base at J, with 12 bases between the two ends.

With respect to this clonotype: A read error may explain this, as a much larger clone is one base away. V gene TRBV12-3 or TRBV12-4 combines with J gene TRBJ1-5; possible D gene TRBD1, 6 bases. The CDR3 contains 14 residues. Trimming took off 5 bases at V and 4 bases at J, with 12 bases between the two ends. The CDR3 is CASSPKGGNQPQHF. In nucleotides, the CDR3 is TGTGCCAGCAGTCCCAAGGGGGGGAATCAGCCCCAGCATTTT.

By sample share, this clonotype is medium-sized. The chain joins TRBV2 to TRBJ2-7; tentative D call: TRBD1 (6 bases). This CDR3 has 13 amino acids. Trimming took off 3 bases at V and 3 bases at J, with 9 bases between the two ends. Germline V CDR1 and CDR2: SNHLY, FYNNEI. CDR3 region: CASSEDRIYEQYF. CDR3 bases: TGTGCCAGCAGTGAGGACAGAATCTACGAGCAGTACTTC.

By share of the sample, this clonotype is medium-sized. J is TRBJ1-6 and V is TRBV28, with TRBD1 as a possible D gene (5 bases). There are 15 residues in the CDR3. The germline gives CDR1 MDHEN, CDR2 SYDVKM. V was shortened by 3 bases and J by 10 bases, with 16 bases between the two germline ends. CDR3 loop: CASSLSGGLGSPLHF. The CDR3 nucleotides are TGTGCCAGCAGTTTGTCTGGGGGTCTGGGATCACCCCTCCACTTT.

This clonotype is termed medium-sized. The V and J genes are TRBV12-3 or TRBV12-4 and TRBJ1-2; D is possibly TRBD1 (5 bases). The V end lost 1 base, the J end lost 7 bases, and 10 bases lay between the germline ends. The CDR3 runs 13 residues. The DNA for the CDR3 is TGTGCCAGCAGTTTAGGGCAGGGTCCTGGCTACACCTTC. This translates into CASSLGQGPGYTF.

This clonotype was counted ten times or more. The V gene is TRBV7-8, the J gene TRBJ2-7, with a possible D match to TRBD2 (6 bases). Germline V gives CDR1 SGHVS, CDR2 FQNEAQ. The CDR3 consists of 12 residues. V was clipped by 4 bases and J by 7 bases, with 11 bases between them. CDR3 DNA: TGTGCCAGCAGCTCGGGACTCGTTGAGCAGTACTTC. Translation gives CASSSGLVEQYF.

Remarks on this clonotype: Possible read error: a much larger clone is one base away. The chain is built from TRBV27 and TRBJ1-5; D is possibly TRBD1 (5 bases). The CDR3 extends over 15 amino acids. Germline V CDR1 and CDR2: MNHEY, SMNVEV (reference sequence). The V end was cut by 5 bases, the J end by 8 bases, with 19 bases between. DNA of the CDR3: TGTGCCAGCAGTCTCCGTGGGGCATCGGATAAGCCCCAGCATTTT. Translating it yields CASSLRGASDKPQHF.